The rows below give T cell receptor beta chains drawn from one sample of a study of OX40 agonist ivuxolimab in advanced cancers. The table came from immunoSEQ multiplex PCR; TCRdb's copy has only in-frame clones and leaves some out. The sample gives over 55,000 clones, about 81% of which show up once; less than 2.5% is in the top ten. Sequences were derived from CD4+ or CD8+ T cells sorted from blood, sampled in a trial of the OX40 agonist ivuxolimab. Receptors were obtained from an adult with an advanced solid tumor such as melanoma, head and neck, liver or kidney cancer. The CDR3 runs from the conserved cysteine through the conserved F or W. The order of the fields is V gene, J gene, clone size, D gene, CDR3 DNA, CDR3 protein. D genes are given only for firm matches. Expanded clones get a size class; other rows say once, few or many, or leave the size out.

v_gene: TRBV6-5; j_gene: TRBJ1-3; abundance: .; d_gene: TRBD1; CDR3nt: TGTGCCAGCAGTTGGGGGGGACAGAGCTCTGGAAACACCATATATTTT; CDR3aa: CASSWGGQSSGNTIYF
v_gene: TRBV6-5; j_gene: TRBJ2-7; abundance: .; d_gene: TRBD1; CDR3nt: TGTGCCAGCGTATTGGGACAGGGCTACGAGCAGTACTTC; CDR3aa: CASVLGQGYEQYF
v_gene: TRBV10-1; j_gene: TRBJ1-3; abundance: few; d_gene: .; CDR3nt: TGCGCCATACGACAGGCCGGCGTGCACTCTGGAAACACCATATATTTT; CDR3aa: CAIRQAGVHSGNTIYF
v_gene: TRBV6-6; j_gene: TRBJ2-1; abundance: .; d_gene: .; CDR3nt: TGTGCCAGCAGTTACTCGGAGCGTGAGCAGTTCTTC; CDR3aa: CASSYSEREQFF
v_gene: TRBV12-5; j_gene: TRBJ2-7; abundance: .; d_gene: .; CDR3nt: TGTGCTAGTGGTTTGGTTAGTCGCGGCATCCTTTCCTACGAGCAGTACTTC; CDR3aa: CASGLVSRGILSYEQYF
v_gene: TRBV5-5; j_gene: TRBJ2-7; abundance: .; d_gene: .; CDR3nt: TGTGCCAGCCATAGCCATGGGTTGGGGGCGGAAGAGCAGTACTTC; CDR3aa: CASHSHGLGAEEQYF
v_gene: TRBV9; j_gene: TRBJ1-5; abundance: .; d_gene: .; CDR3nt: TGTGCCAGCAGCGTGGGGATGACAGGAGCGGGCAATCAGCCCCAGCATTTT; CDR3aa: CASSVGMTGAGNQPQHF
v_gene: TRBV6-5; j_gene: TRBJ1-1; abundance: .; d_gene: TRBD1; CDR3nt: TGTGCCAGCAGCCAACCGGGACAGGGTCAAACTGAAGCTTTCTTT; CDR3aa: CASSQPGQGQTEAFF
v_gene: TRBV7-2; j_gene: TRBJ1-5; abundance: few; d_gene: .; CDR3nt: TGTGCCAGCAGCTTAGCGCCGAATCAGCCCCAGCATTTT; CDR3aa: CASSLAPNQPQHF
v_gene: TRBV19; j_gene: TRBJ2-3; abundance: .; d_gene: .; CDR3nt: TGTGCCAGTAAAGAGGAGGACAGTCTATATACGCAGTATTTT; CDR3aa: CASKEEDSLYTQYF
v_gene: TRBV27; j_gene: TRBJ2-1; abundance: .; d_gene: TRBD1; CDR3nt: TGTGCCAGCAGTTTCGCCGGGACAGGCCTAAATGAGCAGTTCTTC; CDR3aa: CASSFAGTGLNEQFF
v_gene: TRBV7-6; j_gene: TRBJ2-7; abundance: .; d_gene: TRBD1; CDR3nt: TGTGCCAGCAGCTCCGACAGGGTAGTTTACGAGCAGTACTTC; CDR3aa: CASSSDRVVYEQYF
v_gene: TRBV6-1; j_gene: TRBJ2-1; abundance: once; d_gene: TRBD1; CDR3nt: TGTGCCAGCACCCCCCGACAGGGGGCCTACAATGAGCAGTTCTTC; CDR3aa: CASTPRQGAYNEQFF
v_gene: TRBV11-3; j_gene: TRBJ1-6; abundance: .; d_gene: .; CDR3nt: TGTGCCAGCAGCCGGGCCGGGACTGAGAATTCACCCCTCCACTTT; CDR3aa: CASSRAGTENSPLHF
v_gene: TRBV2; j_gene: TRBJ2-7; abundance: .; d_gene: TRBD2; CDR3nt: TGTGCCAGCAGTGAGGAGCGGGGACTACCCTACGAGCAGTACTTC; CDR3aa: CASSEERGLPYEQYF
v_gene: TRBV2; j_gene: TRBJ2-2; abundance: .; d_gene: .; CDR3nt: TGTGCCAGCAGCCCGCGGGCAGGTTACACCGGGGAGCTGTTTTTT; CDR3aa: CASSPRAGYTGELFF
v_gene: TRBV9; j_gene: TRBJ2-5; abundance: .; d_gene: .; CDR3nt: TGTGCCAGCAGCCCAGGCGGGAATATCCAAGAGACCCAGTACTTC; CDR3aa: CASSPGGNIQETQYF
v_gene: TRBV11-2; j_gene: TRBJ2-3; abundance: .; d_gene: .; CDR3nt: TGTGCCAGCAGCACACAACAGGGCACTCGGGCAGATACGCAGTATTTT; CDR3aa: CASSTQQGTRADTQYF
v_gene: TRBV7-9; j_gene: TRBJ1-3; abundance: .; d_gene: TRBD1; CDR3nt: TGTGCCAGCAGCTTCCCCGGGGACAGGTCTTCCTCTGGAAACACCATATATTTT; CDR3aa: CASSFPGDRSSSGNTIYF
v_gene: TRBV5-4; j_gene: TRBJ2-1; abundance: .; d_gene: .; CDR3nt: TGTGCCAGCAGCTTGGGACATCCAGGGGATTACAATGAGCAGTTCTTC; CDR3aa: CASSLGHPGDYNEQFF
v_gene: TRBV7-6; j_gene: TRBJ2-2; abundance: few; d_gene: TRBD2; CDR3nt: TGTGCCAGCAGCCCCCGGGGACTAGCGGGAGGGAGGGACACCGGGGAGCTGTTTTTT; CDR3aa: CASSPRGLAGGRDTGELFF
v_gene: TRBV7-9; j_gene: TRBJ1-2; abundance: .; d_gene: .; CDR3nt: TGTGCCAGCAGCCCGGGCCGGATCTATGGCTACACCTTC; CDR3aa: CASSPGRIYGYTF
v_gene: TRBV12-5; j_gene: TRBJ1-1; abundance: .; d_gene: TRBD1; CDR3nt: TGTGCTAGTGGTTGGACAGGGATTAAAACTGAAGCTTTCTTT; CDR3aa: CASGWTGIKTEAFF
v_gene: TRBV6-1; j_gene: TRBJ2-7; abundance: .; d_gene: .; CDR3nt: TGTGCCAGCACCGTTGGCTTTGCCTACGAGCAGTACTTC; CDR3aa: CASTVGFAYEQYF